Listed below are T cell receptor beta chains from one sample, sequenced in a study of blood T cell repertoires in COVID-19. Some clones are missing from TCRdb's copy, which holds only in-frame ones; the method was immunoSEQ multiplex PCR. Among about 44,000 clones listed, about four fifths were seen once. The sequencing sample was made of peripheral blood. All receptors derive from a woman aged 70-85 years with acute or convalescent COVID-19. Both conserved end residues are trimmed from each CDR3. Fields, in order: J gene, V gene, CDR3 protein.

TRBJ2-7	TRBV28	AIMGGDRSSYEQY
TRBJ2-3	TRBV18	ASSPPIWSQGGPDTQY
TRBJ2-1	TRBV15	ATSRVSGSYNEQF
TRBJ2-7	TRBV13	ASSLRGKEWSYEQY
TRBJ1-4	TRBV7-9	ASSLGQGVF
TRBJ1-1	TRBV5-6	ASSGGQGTEAF
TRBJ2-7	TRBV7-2	ASSLQGMLYEQY
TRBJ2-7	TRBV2	ASSEQREVAGVQY
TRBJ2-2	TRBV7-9	ASRLAGAPTGELF
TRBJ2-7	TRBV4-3	ASSRLVGQGAQY
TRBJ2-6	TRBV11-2	ASSPRDRSYSGANVLT
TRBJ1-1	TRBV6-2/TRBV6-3	ASSYEYGNTEAF
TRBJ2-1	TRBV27	ATQAPYNEQF
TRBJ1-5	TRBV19	ASSPDRGSNQPQH
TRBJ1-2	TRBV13	ASSPETGDGYT
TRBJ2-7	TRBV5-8	ASSFKGGRGLEQY
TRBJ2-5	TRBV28	ASVGLAGYGTQY
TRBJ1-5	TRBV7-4	ASSWFWTGTFQPQH
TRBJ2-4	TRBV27	ASRSTGTDIQY
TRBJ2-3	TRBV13	ASSSRTDTQY
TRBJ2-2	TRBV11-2	ASSLGLAGGVGFTGELF
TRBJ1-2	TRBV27	ASRGQGSPNYGYT
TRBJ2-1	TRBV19	ASKPAAAGGYNEQF
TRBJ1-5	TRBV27	ASSPGDRGRHQPQH
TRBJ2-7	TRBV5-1	ASSLGWGSAPYEQY
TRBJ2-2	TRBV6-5	ASSFVAENTGELF
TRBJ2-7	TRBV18	ASSGSSGGSYEQY
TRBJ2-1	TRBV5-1	ASSFAPGGYNEQF
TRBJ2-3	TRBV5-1	ASSRAGGSDTQY
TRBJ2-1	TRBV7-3	ASSSDRDRGGNEQF
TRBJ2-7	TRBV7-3	ASSLASAQGEQY
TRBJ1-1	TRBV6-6	ASSYSLLNTEAF
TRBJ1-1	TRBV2	ASSTSGLRNTEAF
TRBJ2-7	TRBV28	ASRGSGRSYEQY
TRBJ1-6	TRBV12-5	ASGLDPLRSPLH
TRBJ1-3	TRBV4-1	ASSQGSSRGTGNTIY
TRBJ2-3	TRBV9	ASSGPGSGRLIDTQY
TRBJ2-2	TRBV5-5	ASSPGTGAAPPNTKKLF
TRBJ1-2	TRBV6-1	ASSEEIGGNYGYT
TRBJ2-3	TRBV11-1	ASSLRITDTQY
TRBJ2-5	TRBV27	ASSSTGGKTQY
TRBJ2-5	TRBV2	ASTGRVQETQY
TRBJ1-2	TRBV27	ASSLSGQGLGYT
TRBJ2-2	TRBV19	ASSASGANTGELF
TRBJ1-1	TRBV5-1	ASREGSEAF
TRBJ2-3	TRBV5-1	ASKEAGYTDTQY
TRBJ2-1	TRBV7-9	ASSFVGRTHEQF
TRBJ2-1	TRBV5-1	ASSPGTTYNEQF